This TCR beta chain was sequenced during a study of cytomegalovirus exposure and HLA in healthy donors (dated by TCRdb to about 2017). Study-wide context: According to an earlier analysis of 587 of the donors, some 180 million T cells yielded over 100 million unique TCR beta sequences and roughly 280 Gb of sequence data. Roughly five DR-DQ haplotypes were treated as single units for association and clustering because of strong linkage in the cohort. Typing coverage differed by locus: A, B, C, DRB1 and DQB1 were typed in about 620-630 donors, DQA1 in 522, DPA1 in over 600, and DPB1 in approximately 450. In a later genetic analysis, genome-wide SNP genotypes for about 65% of the roughly 670 donors were used, and that subset was treated as a discovery cohort. All discovery cohort repertoires had been generated on a single sequencing platform. Class I and class II HLA loci were covered by the typing at four-digit resolution. An early release covering over 500 HLA-typed donors comprised about 320 gigabases of sequencing data and around 85 million unique TCR sequences. The study profiled the T cell repertoires of more than 500 subjects by immunosequencing and related them to cytomegalovirus serostatus. In the later analysis, no new phenotypic data were used to find candidate immune exposures; instead, reliance was placed on TCR beta sequences and their occurrence across donors. High-throughput TCR immunosequencing, statistical association of individual TCRs with disease status, and machine learning were combined to predict cytomegalovirus infection status. Donor age, sex, ethnicity and CMV serostatus were collected together with the repertoire data. Along with the approximately 600-subject first cohort, a separate validation cohort of more than 90 different subjects was used. Across 398 genotyped donors of the cohort, an average of approximately 240,000 unique TCR beta nucleotide sequences per donor were sequenced, and about a sixth of those sequences were non-productive. In a later analysis, previously published TCR beta repertoires from 550 to 700 donors were re-analyzed and high-resolution HLA genotyping was added so that TCR occurrence patterns could be studied. Of the roughly 400 genotyped donors, over 80% were placed in the genetic ancestry cluster associated with self-reported Caucasian donors. An earlier analysis of fewer than 750 of the donors used high-throughput TCR beta sequencing to judge whether each TCR beta V gene segment behaved as functional or pseudogenic. The study was designed to test whether signatures of past pathogen exposure could be identified by cataloging public T cell receptors.

What the research found in general, with its limitations: Linkage disequilibrium might explain the correlated functional status among segregating V segments, but an unknown experimental factor could not be excluded. According to the authors, the approach could potentially be generalized to other disease states and immunological phenotypes. Most TCR sequences were observed very rarely across donors, whereas some public TCRs were present in many individuals. In an earlier analysis of about 600 of the donors, most TCR beta V segments appeared in productive rearrangements about 87% or about 30% of the time, broadly matching IMGT annotations. Because HLA typing was missing for some donors at each locus, association tests included only the typed subset. Assigning TCR associations to individual alleles was difficult when HLA alleles, especially DR and DQ, strongly co-occurred. In this cohort, only TCR beta chains were sequenced, and detectable features were limited by the absence of alpha or paired-chain data. Because counts were too low, seventeen rarely observed V segments, including chromosome 9 orphons, were excluded from the earlier analysis of 587 of the donors. In a later analysis, HLA-associated TCR beta chains were found to be more clonally expanded and to have lower generation probabilities than equally common non-associated chains. In a later genetic analysis, fewer N-insertions in productive TCRs were reported among donors in an Asian-associated ancestry cluster than the roughly 710-donor mean. Immune exposure information for the cohort was limited to CMV serostatus. According to a later analysis, most CMV-associated TCR beta chains appeared to be HLA-restricted, and the HLA associations seemed to be driven largely by CMV exposure. The sequencing pipeline was judged likely to have produced a cluster of highly shared sequence variants as a technical artifact. A further reported finding was that TCR beta sequences accurately predicted the HLA-A and HLA-B alleles for most subjects in the first cohort. An association between a missense DCLRE1C variant and V-gene and J-gene trimming of TCR beta chains was found in a later genetic analysis and replicated in an independent cohort. According to a later analysis, TCR association rates differed among HLA loci, with DRB1 alleles showing the most associated TCRs and HLA-C alleles showing the fewest. Because the 87-base-pair reads could not distinguish some IMGT-functional V segments, including TRBV6-2 and TRBV6-3, those segments were excluded. Specific HLA alleles were associated with over 15,000 TCR beta sequences at a false discovery rate of 0.05 in a later analysis. The study gave a list of over 150 TCR beta chains associated with cytomegalovirus. Presence/absence analyses assumed roughly uniform sequencing depth across donors, an assumption that may not hold. In vitro tests confirmed that a few of the cytomegalovirus-associated TCR beta chains recognize cytomegalovirus antigens. A later analysis reported that several top co-occurrence clusters appeared linked to parvovirus B19, influenza, CMV and Epstein-Barr virus. In both the original and validation cohorts, the classifier was reported to diagnose cytomegalovirus status with high specificity and sensitivity.

The cohort comprised under 700 healthy bone marrow donors. Cohort members were all nominally healthy when sampled, although unrecorded immune exposures were likely present. The donor was CMV seronegative and belonged to the group of 380 or so seronegative cohort members. Every donor gave a peripheral blood sample, and the peripheral blood mononuclear cells from that sample were used for TCR beta sequencing. The Qiagen DNeasy Blood Extraction Kit was used to extract genomic DNA from the blood cell samples. From V the trimming removes 6 bases and from J it removes 1 base, while the gene matches leave 6 bases of the junction unaccounted for. Counted from cysteine to phenylalanine, this CDR3 has 14 amino acids. Only the CDR3 DNA is retained, 42 bases long and in frame from the first base. CDR1 LGHNA and CDR2 YSLEER are derived from the germline V gene. Library generation was performed with the immunoSEQ multiplex PCR assay. A mixture of 60 forward primers for TCR Vbeta segments and 13 reverse primers for TCR Jbeta segments was used in the multiplex PCR. The CDR3 region of rearranged TCR beta genes was amplified from genomic DNA by a multiplex PCR assay. On the Illumina HiSeq System, the amplified TCR beta libraries were sequenced as 87-base-pair reads. In the source study's methods: Across the roughly 640 repertoires, a later analysis counted 60 million to 90 million unique TCR beta chains, roughly 11 million of which were shared by at least two donors. Raw reads were error-corrected and collapsed into unique sequences by a nearest-neighbor algorithm in which closely related sequences were merged to remove PCR and sequencing errors. Alignment of CDR3 sequences to IMGT reference sequences was used to assign V, D and J gene segments. For a sequence to be retained, a match of at least six nucleotides was required to both a V gene segment and a J gene segment. Rearrangements were classified as productive when the CDR3 lacked stop codons and remained in frame with V and J, and all other rearrangements were classified as non-productive. CDR3 was defined according to IMGT convention as the region running from the second conserved V-encoded cysteine to the conserved J-encoded phenylalanine. In an earlier analysis of around 570 of the donors, sequences lacking an unambiguous match to a single V gene segment were excluded. An earlier analysis of almost 600 of the donors classified V segments as functional when productive rearrangements were above 56.7% and as segregating when the standard deviation between donors was above 5%. A statistical classification framework was built to diagnose cytomegalovirus status from the catalog of TCR beta chain sequences. A later analysis assigned V and J genes by comparing TCR nucleotide sequences with IMGT/GENE-DB human TR gene sequences. Using the TCRdist pipeline, a later analysis assigned CDR3 sequences along with most-parsimonious VDJ recombination scenarios. A later analysis defined each TCR beta chain by its CDR3 amino acid sequence plus V-gene family, and excluded reads lacking a unique V-gene family. To address suspected cross-contamination and a sequencing artifact, a later analysis removed around 590 highly shared, low-generation-probability nucleotide sequences. For each public chain, a later analysis derived a clonal expansion index from normalized ranks of inferred template counts within each repertoire. Generation probabilities in a later analysis came from a VDJ recombination model fitted to out-of-frame rearrangements, and those results were checked against IGoR. In a later analysis, hypergeometric tests were used to score TCR-TCR, TCR-HLA and TCR-CMV co-occurrence, with a repertoire-size bias correction applied to TCR pairs. False discovery rates were estimated in a later analysis by permuting HLA or CMV assignments 20 times. A later analysis grouped co-occurring TCRs with DBSCAN, adding TCRdist sequence similarity when clustering within HLA-allele-positive subsets. Repertoires with fewer than 30,000 or more than 120,000 public chains were left out of co-occurrence clustering, as were about five repertoires with anomalous nucleotide sharing. The table was pulled from immuneACCESS by TCRdb, which kept in-frame rearrangements only. Such tables lose some clones; where checked, under half of the loss comes from unresolved V genes, and the rest has no known cause. Clonal size and the V and J genes are those of that table, whereas D and trimming came from the DNA. The sample yields tens of thousands of clones; around 77% were counted once. The ten largest account for about 3.8% of the sample.

This clone was seen a handful of times. There is no known antigen for this receptor. One base away there is no much larger clone; base qualities are not given. Sequenced input: PBMCs. This TCR was sampled from a man aged 25 to 40 in good health and CMV-seronegative. The chain employs TRBV4-3 and TRBJ2-7, with 7 middle bases fitting TRBD1. The encoded CDR3 is CASRTNRGSYEQYF. At the DNA level, the sequence is TGCGCCAGCAGGACAAACAGGGGTTCCTACGAGCAGTACTTC.